This T cell receptor (beta chain) was found in a study of blood T cell repertoires in COVID-19. The wider study: Collection of acute and convalescent COVID-19 samples took place in the United States, Italy and Spain. PBMCs, B-cell-depleted T cells, or T cells provided the cDNA or gDNA that made up the material.

Under the authors' procedure: Using reference gene primer amplification, nucleated cell counts were estimated. Sequencing was performed with immunoSEQ multiplex PCR; in TCRdb, only in-frame clones are kept and a portion is missing. V and J calls and clone size are those listed in that table; D and trimming were worked out from the DNA. In the table there are about 140,000 clones, about 87% of which are singletons. The CDR3 runs to 12 residues. CDR1 is SNHLY and CDR2 is FYNNEI in the germline V gene. The V and J ends lost 6 bases and 4 bases respectively, with 8 bases between them. This chain links TRBV2 with TRBJ2-3; no clear D gene. This clonotype originated in a human donor with COVID-19, enrolled during active disease. The donor label of this sample is uncertain. Sequencing was carried out using peripheral blood. This CDR3 reads CASSIRADTQYF. CDR3 DNA: TGTGCCAGCAGCATACGGGCAGATACGCAGTATTTT.